The rows below give T cell receptor beta chains drawn from one sample of a study of T cell repertoires in cytomegalovirus infection. In TCRdb, the reads were re-called with MiXCR into one record per CDR3 protein. The sample includes some 900,000 distinct CDR3 sequences, approximately 32% of them seen just once. These receptors' targets are unknown. The sample here was cultured CD8+ T cells from PBMCs, taken from culture after CMV antigen stimulation. These receptors were obtained from a human donor in good health (CMV status not recorded). Some clones in this sample may be carry-over from other donors' samples. Both conserved end residues are part of each CDR3.

>TRBV6-5|TRBJ2-6
CASSYQDGSGANVLTF
>TRBV6-1|TRBJ2-3
CASTPPADTDTQYF
>TRBV20-1|TRBJ1-3
CSARTQGGNTIYF
>TRBV14|TRBJ2-5
CASSHLRDVHGTQYF
>TRBV28|TRBJ1-1
CASSLQGAKTEAFF
>TRBV7-6|TRBJ1-5
CASSESRNQPQHF
>TRBV19|TRBJ2-5
CASSPHLGIQETQYF
>TRBV7-3|TRBJ2-5
CASSQLQGRQETQYF
>TRBV9|TRBJ2-1
CASSVGQGDEQFF
>TRBV11-2|TRBJ1-1
CASSSLAVGEAFF
>TRBV4-1|TRBJ1-5
CASSQGSHNQPQHF
>TRBV20-1|TRBJ2-5
CSARDRGRLETQYF
>TRBV6-2/TRBV6-3|TRBJ1-2
CASSYPESTLESNYGYTF
>TRBV4-1|TRBJ1-1
CASSRYSVRDMNTEAFF
>TRBV6-1|TRBJ2-2
CATNSYGLNSGELFF
>TRBV7-2|TRBJ1-1
CASSPLRLNTEAFF
>TRBV7-2|TRBJ1-6
CASSRTGVRDSPLHF
>TRBV27|TRBJ1-1
CASIPRGPGRSNTEAFF